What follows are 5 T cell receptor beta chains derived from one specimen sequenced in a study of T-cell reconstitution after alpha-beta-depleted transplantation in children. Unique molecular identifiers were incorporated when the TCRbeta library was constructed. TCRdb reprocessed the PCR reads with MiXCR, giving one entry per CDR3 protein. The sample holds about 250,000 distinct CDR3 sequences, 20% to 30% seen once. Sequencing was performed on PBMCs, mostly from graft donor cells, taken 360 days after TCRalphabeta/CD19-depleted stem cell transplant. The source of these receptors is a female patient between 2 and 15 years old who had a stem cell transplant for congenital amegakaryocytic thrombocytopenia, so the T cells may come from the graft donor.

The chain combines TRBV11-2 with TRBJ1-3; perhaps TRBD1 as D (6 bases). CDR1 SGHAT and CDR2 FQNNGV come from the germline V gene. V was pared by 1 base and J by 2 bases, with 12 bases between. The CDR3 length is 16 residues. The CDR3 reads CASSLGYRATGNTIYF. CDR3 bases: TGTGCCAGCAGCTTAGGGTACAGGGCAACTGGAAACACCATATATTTT.

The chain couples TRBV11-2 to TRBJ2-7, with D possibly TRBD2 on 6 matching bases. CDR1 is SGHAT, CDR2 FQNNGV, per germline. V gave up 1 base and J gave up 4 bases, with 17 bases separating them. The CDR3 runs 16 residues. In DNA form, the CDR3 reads TGTGCCAGCAGCTTAGGATTTTACGGGAGAAAGTACGAGCAGTACTTC. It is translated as CASSLGFYGRKYEQYF.

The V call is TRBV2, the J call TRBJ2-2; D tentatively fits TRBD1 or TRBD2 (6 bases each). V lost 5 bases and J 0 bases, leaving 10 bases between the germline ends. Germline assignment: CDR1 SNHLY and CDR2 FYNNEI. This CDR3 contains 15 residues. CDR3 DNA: TGTGCCAGCAGTACGGGGGCCGCGAACACCGGGGAGCTGTTTTTT. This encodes CASSTGAANTGELFF.

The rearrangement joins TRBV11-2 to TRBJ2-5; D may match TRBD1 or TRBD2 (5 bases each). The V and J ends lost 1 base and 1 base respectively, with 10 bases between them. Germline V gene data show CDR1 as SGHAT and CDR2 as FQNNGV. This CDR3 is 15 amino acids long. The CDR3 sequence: CASSLGGAAQETQYF. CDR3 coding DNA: TGTGCCAGCAGCTTAGGAGGGGCGGCCCAAGAGACCCAGTACTTC. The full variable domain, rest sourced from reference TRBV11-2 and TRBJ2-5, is EAGVAQSPRYKIIEKRQSVAFWCNPISGHATLYWYQQILGQGPKLLIQFQNNGVVDDSQLPKDRFSAERLKGVDSTLKIQPAKLEDSAVYLCASSLGGAAQETQYFGPGTRLLVL.

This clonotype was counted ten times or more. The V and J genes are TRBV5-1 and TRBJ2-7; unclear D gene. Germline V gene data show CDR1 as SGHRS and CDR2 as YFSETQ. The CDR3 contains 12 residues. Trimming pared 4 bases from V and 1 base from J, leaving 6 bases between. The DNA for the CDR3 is TGCGCCAGCAGCCCGAATTCCTACGAGCAGTACTTC. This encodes CASSPNSYEQYF.